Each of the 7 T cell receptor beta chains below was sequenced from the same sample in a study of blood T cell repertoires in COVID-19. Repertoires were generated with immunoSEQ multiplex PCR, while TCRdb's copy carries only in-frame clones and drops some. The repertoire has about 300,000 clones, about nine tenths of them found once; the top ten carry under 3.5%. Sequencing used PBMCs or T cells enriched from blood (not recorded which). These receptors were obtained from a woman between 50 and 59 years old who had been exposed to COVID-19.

CDR3 bases: TGTGCCAGCAGTTACATAACAGGGGGTTATGGCTACACCTTC. Its translation is CASSYITGGYGYTF. The J gene is TRBJ1-2, the V gene TRBV6-5, with 8 bases matching TRBD1. V shed 2 bases, J shed 5 bases, and the junction held 4 bases outside the gene matches. Per germline, CDR1 MNHEY and CDR2 SVGAGI. The CDR3 contains 14 residues.

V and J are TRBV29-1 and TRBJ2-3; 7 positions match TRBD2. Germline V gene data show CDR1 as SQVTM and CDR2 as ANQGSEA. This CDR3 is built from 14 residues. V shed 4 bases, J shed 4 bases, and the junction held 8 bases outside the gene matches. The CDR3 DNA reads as TGCAGCGTTGCGGCATGGGGGGGGGCAGATACGCAGTATTTT. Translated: CSVAAWGGADTQYF.

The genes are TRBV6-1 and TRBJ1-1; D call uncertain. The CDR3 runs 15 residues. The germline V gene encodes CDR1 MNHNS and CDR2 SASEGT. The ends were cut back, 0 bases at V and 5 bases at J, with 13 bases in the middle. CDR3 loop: CASSEAQARRTEAFF. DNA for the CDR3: TGTGCCAGCAGTGAAGCGCAGGCAAGAAGGACTGAAGCTTTCTTT.

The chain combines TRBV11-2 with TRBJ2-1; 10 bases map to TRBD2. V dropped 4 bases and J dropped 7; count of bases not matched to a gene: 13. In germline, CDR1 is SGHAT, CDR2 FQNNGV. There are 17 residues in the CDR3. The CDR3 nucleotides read TGTGCCAGCAGCTCCCGGACTAGCGGCCACCGGGGGAATGAGCAGTTCTTC. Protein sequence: CASSSRTSGHRGNEQFF.

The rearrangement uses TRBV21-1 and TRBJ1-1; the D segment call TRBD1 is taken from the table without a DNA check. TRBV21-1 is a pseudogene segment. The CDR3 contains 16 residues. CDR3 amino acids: CASSKGQTTLNTEAFF. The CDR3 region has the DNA TGTGCCAGCAGCAAAGGACAAACGACACTCAACACTGAAGCTTTCTTT.

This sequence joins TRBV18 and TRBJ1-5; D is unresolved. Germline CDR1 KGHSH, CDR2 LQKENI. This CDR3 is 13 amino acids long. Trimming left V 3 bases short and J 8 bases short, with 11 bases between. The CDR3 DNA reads TGTGCCAGCTCACCGCTTAGAGAGGAGCCCCAGCATTTT. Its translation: CASSPLREEPQHF.

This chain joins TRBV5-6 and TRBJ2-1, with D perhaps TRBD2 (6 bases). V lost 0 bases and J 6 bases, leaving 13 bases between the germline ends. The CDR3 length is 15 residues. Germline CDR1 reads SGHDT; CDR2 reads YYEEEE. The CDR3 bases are TGTGCCAGCAGCTTGGAGGCGGGGTTTATCAATGAGCAGTTCTTC. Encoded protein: CASSLEAGFINEQFF.